The 10 T cell receptor beta chains listed next were all sequenced from one sample in a study of blood T cell repertoires in COVID-19. Here immunoSEQ multiplex PCR was the method, and the copy in TCRdb shows in-frame clones only, minus some. The sample contains roughly 220,000 clones, about 90% of which appear only once. The material sequenced was PBMCs or T cells enriched from blood (not recorded which). The receptors shown here come from a young man who had been exposed to COVID-19.

The rearrangement uses TRBV7-9 and TRBJ1-4; D may be TRBD1 (5 bases). Germline V lookup: CDR1 SEHNR, CDR2 FQNEAQ (reference sequence). V dropped 5 bases and J dropped 7 bases, with 20 bases sitting between them. The CDR3 has 16 amino acids. The CDR3 is CASSREQGGVGEKLFF. CDR3 nucleotide sequence: TGTGCCAGCAGCCGAGAGCAGGGAGGAGTTGGTGAAAAACTGTTTTTT.

The chain uses TRBV19 and TRBJ1-5, with TRBD1 identical over 7 bases. The V segment lost 10 bases and the J segment 7 bases; nucleotides outside the gene matches: 7. The V gene's germline CDR1 is LNHDA and CDR2 SQIVND (reference sequence). The CDR3 totals 12 residues. The CDR3 bases are TGTGCCACCGCCCAGGGGGTCCAGCCCCAGCATTTT. Protein product: CATAQGVQPQHF.

CDR3 loop: CASSQDSRRMSGNTIYF. CDR3 in DNA: TGTGCCAGCAGCCAAGATTCTAGACGGATGTCTGGAAACACCATATATTTT. The chain recombines TRBV3-1 (or the pseudogene TRBV3-2) with TRBJ1-3, with unresolved D. The CDR3 totals 17 residues. The V end lost 0 bases, the J end lost 1 base, and 13 bases lay between the germline ends. Per germline, CDR1 LGHDT and CDR2 YNNKEL (reference sequence).

The rearrangement joins TRBV6-5 to TRBJ1-1; 7 bases match TRBD1. Germline V CDR1 and CDR2: MNHEY, SVGAGI. There are 15 residues in the CDR3. After removal of 7 bases from V and 0 bases from J, the junction contained 8 bases not matched to a gene. The CDR3 DNA follows: TGTGCCAGCACTAGGGACAGACTTATGAACACTGAAGCTTTCTTT. The encoded protein is CASTRDRLMNTEAFF.

The rearrangement links TRBV18 to TRBJ2-5; 10 bases fit TRBD2. The CDR3 has 14 amino acids. V was pared by 3 bases and J by 4 bases, with 2 bases of the junction left unmatched. Germline assignment: CDR1 KGHSH and CDR2 LQKENI. CDR3 amino acids: CASSPGLARETQYF. For the CDR3, the DNA is TGTGCCAGCTCACCGGGACTAGCGCGAGAGACCCAGTACTTC.

The chain couples TRBV25-1 to TRBJ1-6; the D is unclear. Per the germline V gene, CDR1 is MGHDK and CDR2 is SYGVNS. The germline V and J ends were trimmed by 4 bases and 7 bases, with 14 bases remaining between them. This CDR3 is built from 15 residues. The CDR3 here is CASSGTPGGNSPLHF. CDR3 coding DNA: TGTGCCAGCAGTGGGACTCCCGGAGGAAATTCACCCCTCCACTTT.

This CDR3 is CAISEQGRTDTQYF. The CDR3 DNA sequence: TGTGCCATCAGTGAACAGGGAAGGACAGATACGCAGTATTTT. The rearrangement joins TRBV10-3 to TRBJ2-3; D perhaps matches TRBD1 (6 bases). The germline V gene encodes CDR1 ENHRY and CDR2 SYGVKD. With 3 bases removed from V and 3 bases from J, the gap between germline ends came to 10 bases. CDR3 length equals 14 residues.

This clone was found once. V gene TRBV5-6 combines with J gene TRBJ2-3; D gene unclear. V gave up 2 bases and J gave up 5 bases, with 3 bases separating them. There are 11 residues in the CDR3. Germline V lookup: CDR1 SGHDT, CDR2 YYEEEE. CDR3 DNA: TGTGCCAGCAGCTTTAGAGATACGCAGTATTTT. It is translated as CASSFRDTQYF.

The chain has TRBV27 and TRBJ2-3; weak D call: TRBD1 (6 bases). CDR1 and CDR2 from the germline V gene are MNHEY and SMNVEV (reference sequence). The CDR3 runs 15 residues. V lost 1 base, J lost 2 bases, and 10 bases lay in between. The CDR3 DNA follows: TGTGCCAGCAGTTTATGGGGGCAGAACACAGATACGCAGTATTTT. Amino acid sequence: CASSLWGQNTDTQYF.

This chain uses TRBV9 with TRBJ1-2; possibly TRBD1 for D (5 bases). The V end lost 0 bases, the J end lost 7 bases, and 16 bases lay between the germline ends. Germline V lookup: CDR1 SGDLS, CDR2 YYNGEE. This CDR3 spans 15 amino acids. CDR3 nucleotide sequence: TGTGCCAGCAGCGTAGGCCCAGGGATCGTCGCTGGCTACACCTTC. It specifies CASSVGPGIVAGYTF. The full variable domain, with the rest looked up from reference TRBV9 and TRBJ1-2, is DSGVTQTPKHLITATGQRVTLRCSPRSGDLSVYWYQQSLDQGLQFLIQYYNGEERAKGNILERFSAQQFPDLHSELNLSSLELGDSALYFCASSVGPGIVAGYTFGSGTRLTVV.